This TCR beta chain appears in the sequencing data of a study of PD-1 blockade in classical Hodgkin lymphoma. Findings of the study overall: Lower baseline TCR diversity was reported for newly diagnosed patients than for healthy donors. The study found complete responders had baseline diversity similar to newly diagnosed patients. Diversity in CD4+ TCRs, unlike that measured in CD8+ TCRs, had risen significantly by C4D1.

The time point is: cycle 4 day 1 (C4D1), after about 6 weeks of nivolumab. Exposure to brentuximab vedotin varied, and each patient had relapsed following autologous stem cell transplantation. Comment on this clone: Its matching antigen is unknown.

This CDR3 comprises 16 residues. The J segment lost 1 base and the V segment lost 2 bases, leaving 6 bases of the junction unmatched. Germline V gene lookup returns CDR1 WSHSY and CDR2 SAAADI. Sequencing was performed with immunoSEQ multiplex PCR; in TCRdb, only in-frame clones are kept and a portion is missing. The sample holds around 57,000 clones, 86% seen once. This receptor was taken from a human donor with classical Hodgkin lymphoma. The chain couples TRBV10-2 to TRBJ2-5; TRBD1 agrees at 8 bases. The source was peripheral blood mononuclear cells (PBMCs), collected before the fourth cycle of nivolumab. The CDR3 nucleotides are TGCGCCAGCAGTGAGCTGGACAGGGCCCTCCAAGAGACCCAGTACTTC. Translation: CASSELDRALQETQYF.